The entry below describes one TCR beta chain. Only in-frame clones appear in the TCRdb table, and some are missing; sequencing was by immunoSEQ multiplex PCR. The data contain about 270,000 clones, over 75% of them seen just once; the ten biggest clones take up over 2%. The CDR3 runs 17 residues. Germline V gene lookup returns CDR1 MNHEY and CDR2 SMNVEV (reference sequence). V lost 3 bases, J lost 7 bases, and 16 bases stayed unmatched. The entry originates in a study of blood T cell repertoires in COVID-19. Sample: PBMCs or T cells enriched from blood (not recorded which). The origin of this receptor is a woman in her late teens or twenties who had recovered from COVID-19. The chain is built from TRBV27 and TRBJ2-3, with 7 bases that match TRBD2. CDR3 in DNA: TGTGCCAGCAGTTTTCTCAGCGGGACTCCTAAACGGCATACGCAGTATTTT. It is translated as CASSFLSGTPKRHTQYF.